These T cell receptor beta chains were read from a single sample in a study of post-analysis software for immune sequencing data. MiXCR, applied by TCRdb to the PCR reads, yields one record per CDR3 protein. The sample shows about 150,000 distinct CDR3 sequences, approximately 30% of them seen only once. Sequences were obtained from blood. These receptors all come from a girl aged 5-17 years with multiple sclerosis. CDR3s include the opening cysteine and the closing phenylalanine or tryptophan.

v_gene: TRBV29-1; j_gene: TRBJ2-3; CDR3aa: CSVSTSGSGGDTQYF
v_gene: TRBV10-2; j_gene: TRBJ1-5; CDR3aa: CASSGGPRPVGQPQHF
v_gene: TRBV12-3/TRBV12-4; j_gene: TRBJ2-1; CDR3aa: CASTLGGGAYNEQFF
v_gene: TRBV5-1; j_gene: TRBJ1-2; CDR3aa: CASSWGQGEGSGYTF
v_gene: TRBV21-1; j_gene: TRBJ1-1; CDR3aa: CARRDRVPTEAFF
v_gene: TRBV4-1; j_gene: TRBJ1-4; CDR3aa: CASSRGFNPGRSATNEKLFF
v_gene: TRBV7-2; j_gene: TRBJ2-2; CDR3aa: CACSLVGGSVTGELFF
v_gene: TRBV20-1; j_gene: TRBJ2-1; CDR3aa: CSARDPIGSYNEQFF
v_gene: TRBV2; j_gene: TRBJ1-2; CDR3aa: CASNQAIGYTF
v_gene: TRBV7-9; j_gene: TRBJ1-1; CDR3aa: CASSPNMGAPEAFF
v_gene: TRBV7-2; j_gene: TRBJ2-1; CDR3aa: CASSVGLAKNNEQFF
v_gene: TRBV12-3/TRBV12-4; j_gene: TRBJ2-3; CDR3aa: CASSFLAGDAEYF
v_gene: TRBV6-6; j_gene: TRBJ2-5; CDR3aa: CASSPVTVQETQYF
v_gene: TRBV10-3; j_gene: .; CDR3aa: CAIKREETQYF
v_gene: TRBV9; j_gene: .; CDR3aa: CASSAGSRLDGEQYF
v_gene: TRBV12-3/TRBV12-4; j_gene: TRBJ2-4; CDR3aa: CASSWGRTDKNIQYF
v_gene: TRBV20-1; j_gene: TRBJ2-7; CDR3aa: CSASGTSGRTDEQYF
v_gene: TRBV3-1; j_gene: TRBJ1-2; CDR3aa: CVSSPRRGSPNYGYTF
v_gene: TRBV7-2; j_gene: TRBJ2-3; CDR3aa: CASSLQGNLGDTQYF
v_gene: TRBV14; j_gene: TRBJ1-2; CDR3aa: CASSINNYGYTF
v_gene: TRBV20-1; j_gene: TRBJ2-1; CDR3aa: CSARDTSGLDEQFF